The TCR beta chain described here comes from a study of blood T cell repertoires in COVID-19. Across the whole study: COVID-19 samples from acute and convalescent phases originated in the United States, Italy and Spain.

TCRdb keeps only in-frame clones here, not all; method: immunoSEQ multiplex PCR. This sample yields 300,000 to 400,000 clones, of which more than 70% are seen a single time; more than 1% belongs to the top ten. This clonotype was obtained from a woman between 18 and 29 years old who had recovered from COVID-19. Source material: PBMCs or T cells enriched from blood (not recorded which).

Here the CDR3 DNA reads TGTGCCAGCAGTGCAGGGGAGGGAAACACCATATATTTT. Translation gives CASSAGEGNTIYF. The V and J genes are TRBV2 and TRBJ1-3, with D tentatively TRBD1 (6 bases). Trimming cost V 4 bases and J 4 bases, with 8 bases left between them. CDR1 and CDR2 (germline): SNHLY, FYNNEI. CDR3 length equals 13 residues.